The sequence of this T cell receptor beta chain was determined in a study of T cells after yellow fever vaccination. Study-wide results and caveats: Most primary-vaccination clones recurred post-booster (roughly 96% CD4, roughly 87% CD8). CD4 and CD8 compartments shared a small share of clonotypes.

A remark on this clonotype: Its antigen is not known.

For TCR, cDNA came from 5'RACE template switching, which added a universal primer site and UMIs. TCRdb analysed the 5' RACE reads with MiXCR anew, one entry per CDR3 protein. The sample yields just under 600,000 distinct CDR3 sequences, less than 15% seen once. CDR1 is SGHNT, CDR2 YYREEE, per germline (reference sequence). Trimming shortened V by 4 bases and J by 4 bases, and 14 bases separated the two germline ends. The CDR3 length is 14 residues. This receptor was obtained from a man aged 25 to 40 who received the YFV17D yellow fever vaccine. The chain joins TRBV5-4 to TRBJ1-1, with D perhaps TRBD1 (5 bases). Sequenced material: PBMCs, taken on the day of the yellow fever booster vaccination. The chain's CDR3 is CASSGGGGGTEAFF. CDR3 DNA sequence: TGTGCCAGCAGCGGCGGGGGGGGAGGCACTGAAGCTTTCTTT.